These T cell receptor beta chains were read from a single sample in a study of blood T cell repertoires in COVID-19. Sequenced by immunoSEQ multiplex PCR; TCRdb stores in-frame clones only, minus some. The sample lists 70,000 to 90,000 clones, 80% to 90% occurring once. Sequences were obtained from peripheral blood. These receptors all stem from a human donor in a cohort sampled during active COVID-19. Both conserved end residues are part of each CDR3. D genes are given only for firm matches. Some rows have no size entry. The others give once, few or many, or a class for an expanded clone.

clone size,J gene,D gene,V gene,CDR3 DNA,CDR3 protein
NA,TRBJ2-7,NA,TRBV5-1,TGCGCCAGCAGCCTCGGCCCCCGCGGGGAGCAGTACTTC,CASSLGPRGEQYF
NA,TRBJ1-1,TRBD1,TRBV6-5,TGTGCCAGCAGTTCACACCAAAGACAGGGGACTGAAGCTTTCTTT,CASSSHQRQGTEAFF
NA,TRBJ2-7,TRBD2,TRBV5-1,TGCGCCAGCAGCACCGGGACTAGCGACTACGAGCAGTACTTC,CASSTGTSDYEQYF
NA,TRBJ2-2,TRBD2,TRBV4-3,TGCGCCAGCAGCCAAGATGTTCACGGCGGGGGGAACACCGGGGAGCTGTTTTTT,CASSQDVHGGGNTGELFF
NA,TRBJ1-1,NA,TRBV7-8,TGTGCCAGCAGCTTAGGAGGTCGGGGGAACACTGAAGCTTTCTTT,CASSLGGRGNTEAFF
NA,TRBJ2-7,TRBD2,TRBV6-2/TRBV6-3,TGTGCCAGCAACCCAGCGGGAGCGCTCGGGAACTACGAGCAGTACTTC,CASNPAGALGNYEQYF
NA,TRBJ2-1,NA,TRBV5-1,TGCGCCAGCAGGCCGGGAGATAGTGAGCAGTTCTTC,CASRPGDSEQFF
few,TRBJ2-7,TRBD1,TRBV27,TGTGCCAGCAGAAGGGACAGTACCTACGAGCAGTACTTC,CASRRDSTYEQYF
NA,TRBJ1-2,NA,TRBV19,TGTGCCAGTAGTTCGAGGGGGGGGCGCGGTTGGGATGGCTACACCTTC,CASSSRGGRGWDGYTF
few,TRBJ1-5,TRBD1,TRBV5-6,TGTGCCAGCAGTAAATACCGGGACAGCTATAGCAATCAGCCCCAGCATTTT,CASSKYRDSYSNQPQHF
NA,TRBJ1-2,TRBD1,TRBV6-5,TGTGCCAGCACCCAAAGTCAGGGGGCGTTCTATGGCTACACCTTC,CASTQSQGAFYGYTF
once,TRBJ2-1,TRBD2,TRBV2,TGTGCCAGCAGGGGTGCGGGAGGGGCCTACAATGAGCAGTTCTTC,CASRGAGGAYNEQFF
NA,TRBJ2-2,NA,TRBV12-5,TGTGCTAGTGGTTTGGCGACAGACACCGGGGAGCTGTTTTTT,CASGLATDTGELFF
NA,TRBJ2-2,TRBD1,TRBV6-6,TGTGCCAGCAGCCAAGCAGGGGGACAAGCCGGGGAGCTGTTTTTT,CASSQAGGQAGELFF
NA,TRBJ1-6,NA,TRBV18,TGTGCCAGCTCACCCCGGGATTCACCCCTCCACTTT,CASSPRDSPLHF
few,TRBJ2-2,TRBD2,TRBV6-2/TRBV6-3,TGTGCCAGCAGCCGTAGACTAGCGGGGGGAACCGGGGAGCTGTTTTTT,CASSRRLAGGTGELFF
NA,TRBJ2-1,NA,TRBV12-3/TRBV12-4,TGTGCCAGCATTTACTCAGGCACAGGTGAGCAGTTCTTC,CASIYSGTGEQFF
NA,TRBJ2-7,TRBD1,TRBV30,TGTGCCTGGGCGGGACAGGGGGCTTACGAGCAGTACTTC,CAWAGQGAYEQYF
NA,TRBJ1-2,TRBD1,TRBV23-1,TGCGCCAGCAGTCAATCCCAATGGGACAGCCGGGGATATGGCTACACCTTC,CASSQSQWDSRGYGYTF
once,TRBJ1-1,NA,TRBV27,TGTGCCAGCAGTCCACGGACGCCGGGGACTGAAGCTTTCTTT,CASSPRTPGTEAFF